The present entry profiles one T cell receptor beta chain with its context. The sample is drawn from a study of blood T cell repertoires in COVID-19. J was trimmed by 0 bases and V by 5 bases; bases with no gene match: 12. The CDR3 sequence is 17 residues long. Germline CDR1 reads SGHDN; CDR2 reads FVKESK. Profiled with immunoSEQ multiplex PCR; TCRdb holds only in-frame clones, not every one. The table lists approximately 210,000 clones, 70% to 90% of them singletons. J is TRBJ2-7 and V is TRBV14, with 8 bases fitting TRBD2. Sequencing was performed on peripheral blood. The source of this sequence is a man aged 40-50 years with acute or convalescent COVID-19. Here the CDR3 reads CASSSIDTSGSSYEQYF. The CDR3 DNA is TGTGCCAGCAGCTCGATCGATACTAGCGGTAGCTCCTACGAGCAGTACTTC.